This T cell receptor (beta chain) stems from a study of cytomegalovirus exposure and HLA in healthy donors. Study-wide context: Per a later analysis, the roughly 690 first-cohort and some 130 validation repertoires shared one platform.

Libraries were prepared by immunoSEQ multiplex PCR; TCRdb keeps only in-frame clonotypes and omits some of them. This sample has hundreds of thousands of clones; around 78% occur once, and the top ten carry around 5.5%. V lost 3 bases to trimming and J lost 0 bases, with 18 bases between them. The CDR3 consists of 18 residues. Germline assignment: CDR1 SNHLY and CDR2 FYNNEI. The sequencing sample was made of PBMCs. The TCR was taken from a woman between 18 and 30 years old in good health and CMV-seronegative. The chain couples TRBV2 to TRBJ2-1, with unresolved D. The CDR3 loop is CASSDEFRLRSSYNEQFF. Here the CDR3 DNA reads TGTGCCAGCAGTGATGAGTTTCGCCTCCGAAGCTCCTACAATGAGCAGTTCTTC.